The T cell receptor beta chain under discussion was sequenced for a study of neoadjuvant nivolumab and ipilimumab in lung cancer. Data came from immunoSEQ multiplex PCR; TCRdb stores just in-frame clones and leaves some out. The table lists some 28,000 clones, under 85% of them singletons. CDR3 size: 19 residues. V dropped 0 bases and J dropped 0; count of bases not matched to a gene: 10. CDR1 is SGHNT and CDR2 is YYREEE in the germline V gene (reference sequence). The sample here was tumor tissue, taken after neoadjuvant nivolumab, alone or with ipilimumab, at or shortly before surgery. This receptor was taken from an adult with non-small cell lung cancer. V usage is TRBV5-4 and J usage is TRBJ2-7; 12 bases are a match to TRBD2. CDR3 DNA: TGTGCCAGCAGCTTGGGGCTAGCGGGAGGGAGGGGAGGCTCCTACGAGCAGTACTTC. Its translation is CASSLGLAGGRGGSYEQYF.